This TCR beta chain was recorded in a study of T cells in Graves' hyperthyroidism and ophthalmopathy. Amplification yielded TCR beta CDR3 regions, with RNA transcripts as the source. When the TCR CDR3 underwent first-round RT-PCR, the HTBI primer set was used. MiXCR was run by TCRdb on the multiplex PCR reads, yielding one entry per CDR3 protein. The sample holds under 300,000 distinct CDR3 sequences, roughly 13% seen once. This clonotype appeared many times. The CDR3 sequence is 13 residues long. Trimming left V 11 bases short and J 7 bases short, with 18 bases between. Germline V gives CDR1 ENHRY, CDR2 SYGVKD.

The sequence came from a woman aged 30 to 39 with Graves' hyperthyroidism that later progressed to Graves' ophthalmopathy. Sequenced: blood. The chain links TRBV10-3 to TRBJ1-5; a weak D match, TRBD1 (5 bases). The CDR3 sequence: CASREAGEQPQHF. CDR3 sequence (DNA): TGTGCCTCCCGCGAGGCGGGGGAGCAGCCCCAGCATTTT.